This TCR beta chain is drawn from a study of blood T cells in healthy people across ages (dated by TCRdb to between 2014 and 2017). Broadly, across the study: In model experiments, template switching captured roughly one uniquely barcoded TCR beta cDNA molecule for every two T cells. Two additional independent replicas of 1 million unique cDNA reads from the same blood draw were analyzed for two donors (one aged 18 to 30 and one aged 80 or older). The study measured age-related changes in TCR beta repertoire diversity using deep sequencing normalized with unique cDNA molecular identifiers. The donors were split into four age groups: young (average 16 years), middle-aged (about 40), aged (over 55) and long-lived (under 90). To avoid experimental bias, donors of different ages were distributed randomly across sequencing lanes.

Libraries came from 5' RACE. TCRdb shows the sequencer as Illumina HiSeq 2500. The second PCR ran for about 6 to 12 cycles and used a J-beta primer mix along with a sample-barcoded 5' primer. A template-switch 5' adaptor carrying 12 random nucleotides introduced a unique molecular identifier onto each TCR beta cDNA molecule. Each sample yielded at least 2.5 million CDR3-containing paired-end reads. First-strand cDNA was synthesized from all RNA with the Mint cDNA synthesis kit, primed by a TRBC-specific oligonucleotide. All cDNA was treated with uracil-DNA glycosylase and then went through a first 18-cycle PCR with the universal primers M1SS and BC2_uni_R. The source study handled its data this way. For normalization, 1 million high-quality reads were randomly selected from each sample, with every read carrying a distinct molecular identifier. Instead of being binned into consensus sequences, reads that shared molecular identifiers were thrown out. MiTCR, with a Q25 quality threshold and the strictest error-elimination algorithm, was used for CDR3 identification, clonotype clustering and error correction. A nonparametric unseen species model using Euler transformation provided a lower-bound estimate of total TCR beta diversity. TCRdb took the public reads, trimmed them with fastp at Q25, ran MiXCR for clone calling and kept in-frame beta chains. Identical CDR3 proteins give one entry, which carries the most common genes and DNA. These V and J calls originate from TCRdb's pipeline instead of the authors' own analysis. Counted in this sample were over 1,300,000 distinct CDR3 sequences; around 59% of them appeared once. More than 6% of the sample goes to the ten largest clones.

The approximately 39 donors, aged 6 to 90 years, were systemically healthy Caucasian individuals from Russia. Each donor gave ten milliliters of peripheral blood, collected into EDTA-treated Vacutainer tubes. PBMCs were isolated by Ficoll-Paque density-gradient centrifugation, with at least 7 million obtained per sample. Total RNA was extracted from PBMCs with Trizol reagent, with at least 6 micrograms obtained per sample. The percentages of naive CD45RAhigh/CD27high T cells were determined by flow cytometry on a PBMC aliquot from every donor. Points on this clonotype: Its binding antigen is unknown. No base-level quality is on record; no much larger clone is a single base apart.

General study outcomes and caveats: A strong correlation was found between observed TCR beta diversity and the percentage of naive T cells measured by flow cytometry. Observed TCR beta diversity per million T cells fell roughly linearly with age, and a significant reduction was already apparent by age about 38. The CMV infection status of donors was not known, potentially confounding age-related changes in expanded clonotypes. Conclusive comparison of naive and antigen-experienced compartments was prevented by the profiling of bulk unsorted PBMCs. Compared with the aged group, the long-lived group had more naive CD4+ T cells, fewer expanded clones and increased TCR diversity, suggesting age selection. Estimates of total diversity from one million sequenced T cells were regarded as lower bounds and underestimates.

Sequencing was performed on blood. The receptor comes from a man between 18 and 29 years old in good health.

The nucleotide sequence reads TGTGCCAGCAGTTTAGGACAGGGGGCGCTTTCCGGGGAGCTGTTTTTT. Its coded protein is CASSLGQGALSGELFF. The chain couples TRBV12-3 or TRBV12-4 to TRBJ2-2, and TRBD1 aligns with 10 junction nucleotides. Spanning cysteine to phenylalanine, the CDR3 consists of 16 amino acids. The read is trimmed to its CDR3 DNA, 48 bases read in frame from base 1. V is pruned by 1 base and J by 6 bases, leaving 5 bases of the junction without a gene match.